This T cell receptor beta chain came from a study of T cell changes during pregnancy in multiple sclerosis. The CDR3 runs to 16 residues. Germline-derived CDR1 and CDR2 are MGHRA and YSYEKL. Trimming removed 5 bases from V and 0 bases from J; junction bases left unmatched: 7. Sequenced by immunoSEQ multiplex PCR; TCRdb stores in-frame clones only, minus some. The table records about 83,000 clones, about 95% of them present only once. The receptor was isolated from a female donor with multiple sclerosis, enrolled in a pregnancy study. The V gene is TRBV4-1, the J gene TRBJ2-4; 7 nucleotides line up with TRBD2. This sample comprised peripheral blood, obtained in the second trimester of pregnancy. The CDR3 reads CASSGLGFLAKNIQYF. The CDR3, as DNA: TGCGCCAGCAGCGGACTAGGGTTTCTAGCCAAAAACATTCAGTACTTC.